This T cell receptor (beta chain) was sequenced in a study of blood T cell repertoires in COVID-19. The overall study: The United States, Italy and Spain provided the acute and convalescent COVID-19 samples. The analysed material was cDNA or gDNA that came from T cells, B-cell-depleted T cells, or PBMCs.

This CDR3 region has 15 residues. With 4 bases removed from V and 0 bases from J, the gap between germline ends came to 12 bases. CDR1 SGHRS and CDR2 YFSETQ come from the germline V gene. There are a few counts of this clone. As originally analysed: Amplification with reference gene primers provided the estimates of nucleated cell counts. Data came from immunoSEQ multiplex PCR; TCRdb stores just in-frame clones and leaves some out. V and J calls and clone size come straight from that table; D and trimming were deduced from the DNA. The table has approximately 240,000 clones, roughly 81% seen once; the top ten hold 4%.

Sequencing used peripheral blood. This clonotype was obtained from a man in his forties or fifties with acute or convalescent COVID-19. This chain uses TRBV5-1 with TRBJ2-3, with D perhaps matching TRBD1 (6 bases). CDR3 in amino acids: CASSPGTISTDTQYF. CDR3 DNA: TGCGCCAGCAGCCCCGGGACAATAAGCACAGATACGCAGTATTTT. The variable domain in full, completed from reference TRBV5-1 and TRBJ2-3, reads KAGVTQTPRYLIKTRGQQVTLSCSPISGHRSVSWYQQTPGQGLQFLFEYFSETQRNKGNFPGRFSGRQFSNSRSEMNVSTLELGDSALYLCASSPGTISTDTQYFGPGTRLTVL.